These 3 T cell receptor beta chains share one sample of origin, sequenced in a study of cytomegalovirus exposure and HLA in healthy donors. The PCR ran on 60 Vbeta and 13 Jbeta primers. Profiling relied on immunoSEQ multiplex PCR, and the TCRdb table lists in-frame clones only, not all of them. The sample carries under 150,000 clones, around three quarters recorded once. The specimen sequenced was PBMCs. These receptor sequences come from a woman aged 40 to 55 in good health and CMV-seropositive.

This rearrangement joins TRBV30 to TRBJ1-2, with 7 bases aligning to TRBD1. This CDR3 is 13 amino acids long. The junction had 10 bases not matched to a gene; V was cut back by 3 bases and J by 9 bases. Germline lookup yields CDR1 GTSNPN and CDR2 SVGIG (reference sequence). CDR3 amino acids: CAWSYIGGGRYTF. CDR3 coding DNA: TGTGCCTGGAGCTATATTGGAGGGGGCCGCTACACCTTC. Filled out from reference TRBV30 and TRBJ1-2, the complete variable domain reads SQTIHQWPATLVQPVGSPLSLECTVEGTSNPNLYWYRQAAGRGLQLLFYSVGIGQISSEVPQNLSASRPQDRQFILSSKKLLLSDSGFYLCAWSYIGGGRYTFGSGTRLTVV.

The rearrangement links TRBV2 to TRBJ1-5, with D uncertain. Trimming pared 7 bases from V and 6 bases from J, leaving 13 bases between. Germline V gives CDR1 SNHLY, CDR2 FYNNEI. CDR3 length equals 13 residues. This chain's CDR3 is CASTREGVQPQHF. The CDR3 region has the DNA TGTGCCAGCACCCGAGAGGGTGTTCAGCCCCAGCATTTT.

The V and J genes are TRBV28 and TRBJ2-5; D call uncertain. With 8 bases removed from V and 5 bases from J, the gap between germline ends came to 12 bases. From germline, CDR1 is MDHEN and CDR2 SYDVKM. This CDR3 has 12 amino acids. DNA for the CDR3: TGTGCCAGCCGTCTGAACGGGGAGACCCAGTACTTC. Translated: CASRLNGETQYF.